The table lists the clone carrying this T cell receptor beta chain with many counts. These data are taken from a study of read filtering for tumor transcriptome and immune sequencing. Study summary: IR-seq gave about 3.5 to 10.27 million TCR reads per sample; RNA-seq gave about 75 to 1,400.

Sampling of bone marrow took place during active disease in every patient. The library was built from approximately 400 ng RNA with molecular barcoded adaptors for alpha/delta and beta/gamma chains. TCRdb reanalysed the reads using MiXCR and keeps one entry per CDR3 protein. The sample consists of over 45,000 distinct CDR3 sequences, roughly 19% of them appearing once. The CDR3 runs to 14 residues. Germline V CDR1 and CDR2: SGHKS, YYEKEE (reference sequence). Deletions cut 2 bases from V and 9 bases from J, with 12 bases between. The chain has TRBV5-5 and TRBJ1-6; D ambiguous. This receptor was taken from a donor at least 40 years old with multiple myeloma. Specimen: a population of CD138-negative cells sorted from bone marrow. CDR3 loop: CASSFPGRGSPLHF. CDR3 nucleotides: TGTGCCAGCAGCTTCCCCGGCCGGGGTTCACCCCTCCACTTT.